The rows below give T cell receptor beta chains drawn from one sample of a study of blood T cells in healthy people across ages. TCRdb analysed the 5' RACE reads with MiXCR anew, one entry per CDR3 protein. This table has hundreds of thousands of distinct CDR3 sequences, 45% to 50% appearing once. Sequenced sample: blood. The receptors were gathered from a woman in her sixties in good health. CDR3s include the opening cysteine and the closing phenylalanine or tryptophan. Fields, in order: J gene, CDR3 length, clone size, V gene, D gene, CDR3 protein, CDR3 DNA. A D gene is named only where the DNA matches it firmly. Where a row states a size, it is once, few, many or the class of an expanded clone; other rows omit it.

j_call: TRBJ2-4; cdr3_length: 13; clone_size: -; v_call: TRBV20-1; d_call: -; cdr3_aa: CSARDSHKNIQYF; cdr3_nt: TGCAGTGCTAGAGACAGCCACAAAAACATTCAGTACTTC
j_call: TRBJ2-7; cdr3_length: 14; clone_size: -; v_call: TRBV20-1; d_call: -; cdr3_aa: CSARGRRGSLEQYF; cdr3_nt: TGCAGTGCTAGAGGGCGCAGGGGATCCCTGGAGCAGTACTTC
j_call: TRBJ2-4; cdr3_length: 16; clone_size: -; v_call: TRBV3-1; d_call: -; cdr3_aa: CASSPNPGRAKNIQYF; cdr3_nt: TGTGCCAGCAGCCCCAACCCTGGAAGAGCCAAAAACATTCAGTACTTC
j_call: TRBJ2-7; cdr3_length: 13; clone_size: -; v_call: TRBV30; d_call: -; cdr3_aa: CAWHGDTSYEQYF; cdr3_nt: TGTGCCTGGCATGGCGACACCAGCTACGAGCAGTACTTC
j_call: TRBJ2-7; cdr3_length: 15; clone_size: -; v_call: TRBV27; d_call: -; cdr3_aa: CASSTHRVLGYEQYF; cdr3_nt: TGTGCCAGCAGCACACATAGAGTTTTGGGCTACGAGCAGTACTTC
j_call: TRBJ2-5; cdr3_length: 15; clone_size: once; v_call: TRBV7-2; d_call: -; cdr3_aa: CASSLVFHPQETQYF; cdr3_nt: TGTGCCAGCAGCTTAGTGTTCCACCCCCAAGAGACCCAGTACTTC
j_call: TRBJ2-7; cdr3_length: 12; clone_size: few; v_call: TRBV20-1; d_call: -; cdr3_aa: CSAFQGSYEQYF; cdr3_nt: TGCAGTGCTTTCCAGGGCTCCTACGAGCAGTACTTC
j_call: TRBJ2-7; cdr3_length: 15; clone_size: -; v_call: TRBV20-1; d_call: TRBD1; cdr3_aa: CSASPPGTGSYEQYF; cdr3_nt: TGCAGTGCTAGCCCTCCCGGGACAGGCTCCTACGAGCAGTACTTC
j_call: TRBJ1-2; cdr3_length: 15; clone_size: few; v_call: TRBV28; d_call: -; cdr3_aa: CASSRLGRSNYGYTF; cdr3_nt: TGTGCCAGCAGTCGCTTGGGACGGAGTAACTATGGCTACACCTTC
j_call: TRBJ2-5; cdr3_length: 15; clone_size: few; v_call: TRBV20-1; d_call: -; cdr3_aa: CSASPLQPERETQYF; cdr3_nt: TGCAGTGCTAGCCCCTTACAACCGGAGAGGGAGACCCAGTACTTC
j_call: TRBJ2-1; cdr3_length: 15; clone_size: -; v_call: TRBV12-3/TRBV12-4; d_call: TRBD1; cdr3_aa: CASSPRWTPGTVQFF; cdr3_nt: TGTGCCAGCAGTCCTAGATGGACCCCCGGGACAGTGCAGTTCTTC
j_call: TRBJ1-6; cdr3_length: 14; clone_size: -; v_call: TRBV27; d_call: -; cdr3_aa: CASSSEAGDSPLHF; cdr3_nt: TGTGCCAGCAGTAGCGAGGCTGGGGATTCACCCCTCCACTTT
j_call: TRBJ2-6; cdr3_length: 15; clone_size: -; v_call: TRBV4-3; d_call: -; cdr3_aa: CASSDLGSGANVLTF; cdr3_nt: TGCGCCAGCAGCGACTTGGGCTCTGGGGCCAACGTCCTGACTTTC
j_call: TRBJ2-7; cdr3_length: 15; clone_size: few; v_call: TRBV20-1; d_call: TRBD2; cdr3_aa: CSARDPGTSSVEQYF; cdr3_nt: TGCAGTGCTAGAGATCCTGGGACTAGTTCGGTCGAGCAGTACTTC
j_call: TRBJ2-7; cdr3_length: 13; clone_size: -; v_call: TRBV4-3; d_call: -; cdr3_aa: CASSQDSREQQYF; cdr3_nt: TGCGCCAGCAGCCAAGATAGCAGGGAACAGCAGTACTTC
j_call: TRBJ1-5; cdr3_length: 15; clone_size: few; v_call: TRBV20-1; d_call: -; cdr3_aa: CSARLRGNSNQPQHF; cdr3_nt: TGCAGTGCTAGACTCAGAGGTAATAGCAATCAGCCCCAGCATTTT
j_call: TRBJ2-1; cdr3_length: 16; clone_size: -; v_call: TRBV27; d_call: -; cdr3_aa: CASSLRQPRIYNEQFF; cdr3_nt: TGTGCCAGCAGTTTACGGCAGCCGAGGATCTACAATGAGCAGTTCTTC
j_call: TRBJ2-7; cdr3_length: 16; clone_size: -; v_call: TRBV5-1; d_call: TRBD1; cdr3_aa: CASSRNGQGASYERYF; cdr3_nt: TGCGCCAGCAGCCGAAATGGACAGGGGGCATCCTACGAGCGGTACTTC
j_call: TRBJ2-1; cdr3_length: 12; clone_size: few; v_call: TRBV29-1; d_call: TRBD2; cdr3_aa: CSVGTSGHEQFF; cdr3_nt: TGCAGCGTTGGGACTAGCGGCCATGAGCAGTTCTTC
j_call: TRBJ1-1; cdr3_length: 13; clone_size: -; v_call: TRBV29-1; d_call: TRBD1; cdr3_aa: CSAGDRRNTEAFF; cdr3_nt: TGCAGCGCAGGGGACAGAAGGAACACTGAAGCTTTCTTT
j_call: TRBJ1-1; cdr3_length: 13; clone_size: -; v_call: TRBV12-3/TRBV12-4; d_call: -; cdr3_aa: CASSLNPRTEAFF; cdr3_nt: TGTGCCAGCAGTTTAAACCCGAGAACTGAAGCTTTCTTT
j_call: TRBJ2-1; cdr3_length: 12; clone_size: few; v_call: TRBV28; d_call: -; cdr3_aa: CASRVSYNEQFF; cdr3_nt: TGTGCCAGCAGGGTATCCTACAATGAGCAGTTCTTC
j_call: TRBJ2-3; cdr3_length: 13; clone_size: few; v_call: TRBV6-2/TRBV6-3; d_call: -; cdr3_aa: CASSDSGLDTQYF; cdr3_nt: TGTGCCAGCAGTGACTCAGGACTAGATACGCAGTATTTT
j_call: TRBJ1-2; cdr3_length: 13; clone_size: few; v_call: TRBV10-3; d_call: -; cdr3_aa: CAIRDAGMSGYTF; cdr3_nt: TGTGCCATCAGGGACGCGGGGATGAGTGGCTACACCTTC
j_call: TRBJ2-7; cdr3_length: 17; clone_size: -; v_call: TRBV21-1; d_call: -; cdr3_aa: CASSTEIAGGPSYEQYF; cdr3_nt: TGTGCCAGCAGCACGGAAATAGCGGGAGGGCCCTCCTACGAGCAGTACTTC
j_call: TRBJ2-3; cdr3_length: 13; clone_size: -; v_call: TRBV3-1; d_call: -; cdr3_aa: CASSQHVVDTQYF; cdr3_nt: TGTGCCAGCAGCCAACATGTCGTAGATACGCAGTATTTT
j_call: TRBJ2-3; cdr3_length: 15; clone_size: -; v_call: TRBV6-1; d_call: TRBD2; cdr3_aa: CASSEAGGGRDTQYF; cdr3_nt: TGTGCCAGCAGTGAAGCCGGCGGGGGGCGGGATACGCAGTATTTT
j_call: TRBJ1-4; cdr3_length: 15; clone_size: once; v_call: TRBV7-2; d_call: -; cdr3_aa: CASSNLGSTNEKLFF; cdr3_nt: TGTGCCAGCAGCAACCTCGGGAGTACTAATGAAAAACTGTTTTTT
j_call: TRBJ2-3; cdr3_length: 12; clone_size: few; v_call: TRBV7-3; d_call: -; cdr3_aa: CASSSGDDTQYF; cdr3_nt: TGTGCCAGCAGCTCAGGGGACGATACGCAGTATTTT
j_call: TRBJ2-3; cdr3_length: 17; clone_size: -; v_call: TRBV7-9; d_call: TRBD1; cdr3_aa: CASSLDRDSGSTDTLYF; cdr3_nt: TGTGCCAGCAGCCTAGACAGGGATTCAGGGAGCACAGATACGCTGTATTTT
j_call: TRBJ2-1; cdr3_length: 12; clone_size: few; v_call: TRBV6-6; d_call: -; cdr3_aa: CASTSTYNEQFF; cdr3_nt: TGTGCCAGCACCTCGACCTACAATGAGCAGTTCTTC
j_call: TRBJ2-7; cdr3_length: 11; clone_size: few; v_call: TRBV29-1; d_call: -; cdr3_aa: CSVAANYEQYF; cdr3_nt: TGCAGCGTTGCGGCGAACTACGAGCAGTACTTC
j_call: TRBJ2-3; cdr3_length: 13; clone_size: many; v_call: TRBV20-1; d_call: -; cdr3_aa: CSARDQSADTQYF; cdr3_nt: TGCAGTGCTAGAGATCAGTCTGCGGATACGCAGTATTTT
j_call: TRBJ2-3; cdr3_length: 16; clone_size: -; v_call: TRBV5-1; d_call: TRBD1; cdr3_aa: CASSQSTGGGEDTQYF; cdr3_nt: TGCGCCAGCAGCCAATCGACAGGGGGGGGTGAAGATACGCAGTATTTT
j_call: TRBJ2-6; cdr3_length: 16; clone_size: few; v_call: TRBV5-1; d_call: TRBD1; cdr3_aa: CASRGQGRSGANVLTF; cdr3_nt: TGCGCCAGCAGGGGACAGGGGAGGTCTGGGGCCAACGTCCTGACTTTC
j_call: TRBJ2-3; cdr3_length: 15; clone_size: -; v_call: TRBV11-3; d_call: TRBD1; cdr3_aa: CASSSGQGETDTQYF; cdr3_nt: TGTGCCAGCAGCTCGGGACAGGGGGAGACAGATACGCAGTATTTT
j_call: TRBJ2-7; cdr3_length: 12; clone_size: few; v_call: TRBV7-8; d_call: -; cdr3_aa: CASSFLPGEQYF; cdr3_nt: TGTGCCAGCAGCTTTTTACCGGGCGAGCAGTACTTC
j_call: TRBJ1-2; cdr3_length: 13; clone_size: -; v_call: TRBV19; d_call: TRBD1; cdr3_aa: CASIRQGTYGYTF; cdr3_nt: TGTGCCAGTATCCGACAGGGTACCTATGGCTACACCTTC
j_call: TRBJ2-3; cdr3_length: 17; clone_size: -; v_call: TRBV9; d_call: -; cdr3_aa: CASSPLTGTGSTDTQYF; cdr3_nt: TGTGCCAGCAGCCCATTAACGGGGACGGGGTCCACAGATACGCAGTATTTT
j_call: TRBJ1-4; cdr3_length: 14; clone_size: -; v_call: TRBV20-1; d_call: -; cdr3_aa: CSARDLGAYEKLFF; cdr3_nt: TGCAGTGCTAGAGATTTGGGGGCTTATGAAAAACTGTTTTTT
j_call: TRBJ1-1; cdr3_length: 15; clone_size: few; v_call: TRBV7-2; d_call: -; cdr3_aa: CASSLRQEGWSEAFF; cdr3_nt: TGTGCCAGCAGCTTACGACAGGAAGGATGGTCTGAAGCTTTCTTT
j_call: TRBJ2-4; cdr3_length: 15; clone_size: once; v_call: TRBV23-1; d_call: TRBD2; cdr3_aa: CASSLKLAGRGIQYF; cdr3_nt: TGCGCCAGCAGTCTAAAACTAGCGGGGAGGGGTATTCAGTACTTC
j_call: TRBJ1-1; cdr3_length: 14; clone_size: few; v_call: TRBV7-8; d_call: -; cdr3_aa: CASSLSAGITEAFF; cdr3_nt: TGTGCCAGCAGCTTATCGGCGGGGATTACTGAAGCTTTCTTT
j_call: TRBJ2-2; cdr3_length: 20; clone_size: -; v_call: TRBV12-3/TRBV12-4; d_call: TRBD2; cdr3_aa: CASSPTGLAGGPRDTGELFF; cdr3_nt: TGTGCCAGCAGTCCGACGGGACTAGCGGGAGGGCCCCGAGACACCGGGGAGCTGTTTTTT
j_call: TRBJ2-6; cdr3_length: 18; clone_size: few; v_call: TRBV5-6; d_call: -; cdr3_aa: CASSPGGGHPSGANVLTF; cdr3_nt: TGTGCCAGCAGCCCCGGGGGTGGCCACCCCTCTGGGGCCAACGTCCTGACTTTC
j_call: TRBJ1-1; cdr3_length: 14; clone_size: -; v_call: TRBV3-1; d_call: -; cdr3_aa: CASSRGDGNTEAFF; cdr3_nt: TGTGCCAGCAGCCGAGGTGACGGGAACACTGAAGCTTTCTTT
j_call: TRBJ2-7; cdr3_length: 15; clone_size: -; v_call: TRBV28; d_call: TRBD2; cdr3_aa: CASSPGTSGRDEQYF; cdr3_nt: TGTGCCAGCAGTCCCGGGACTAGCGGGAGGGACGAGCAGTACTTC